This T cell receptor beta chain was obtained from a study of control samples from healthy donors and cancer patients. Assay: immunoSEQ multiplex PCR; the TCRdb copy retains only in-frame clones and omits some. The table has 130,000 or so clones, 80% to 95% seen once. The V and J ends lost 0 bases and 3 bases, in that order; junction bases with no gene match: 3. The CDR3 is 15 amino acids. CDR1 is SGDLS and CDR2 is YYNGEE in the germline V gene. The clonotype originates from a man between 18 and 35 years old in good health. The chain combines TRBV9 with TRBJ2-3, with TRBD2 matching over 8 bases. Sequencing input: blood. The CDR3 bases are TGTGCCAGCAGCGTAGGTTCTAGCGGGACAGATACGCAGTATTTT. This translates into CASSVGSSGTDTQYF.